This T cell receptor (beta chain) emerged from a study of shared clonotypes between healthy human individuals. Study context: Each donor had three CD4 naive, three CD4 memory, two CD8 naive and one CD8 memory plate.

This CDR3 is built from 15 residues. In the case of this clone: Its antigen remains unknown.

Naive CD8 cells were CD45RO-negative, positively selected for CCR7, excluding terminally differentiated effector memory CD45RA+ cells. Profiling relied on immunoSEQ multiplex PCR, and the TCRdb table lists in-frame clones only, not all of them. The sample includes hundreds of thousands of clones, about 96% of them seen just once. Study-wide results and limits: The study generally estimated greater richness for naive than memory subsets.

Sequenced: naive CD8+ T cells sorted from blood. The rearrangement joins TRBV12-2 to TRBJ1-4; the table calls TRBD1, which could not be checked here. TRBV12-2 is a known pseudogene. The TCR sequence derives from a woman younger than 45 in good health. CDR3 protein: CASRLWTGGWEKLFF. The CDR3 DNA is TGTGCAAGTCGTCTTTGGACAGGGGGTTGGGAAAAACTGTTTTTT.